This T cell receptor (beta chain) was identified during a study of T cell responses to AZD1222 COVID-19 vaccine. Study observations and caveats: Rises in breadth and depth of Spike-specific TCRs came after two AZD1222 doses. Spike-wide coverage was observed for vaccine-associated CD4 TCRs, with dominant responses at 160-218 and 743-854. No day 14 peak samples; only post-peak repertoires were characterized.

As for this clone: The target antigen is unknown.

The CDR3 consists of 14 residues. Trimming took 0 bases from V and 15 from J; bases not matched to a gene: 9. Germline V gene sequence: CDR1 GTSNPN, CDR2 SVGIG (reference sequence). Libraries were prepared by immunoSEQ multiplex PCR; TCRdb keeps only in-frame clonotypes and omits some of them. The sample carries 130,000 or so clones, roughly 87% recorded once. Source: peripheral blood, taken 28 days after the second AZD1222 dose. The sequence was obtained from an adult who received the AZD1222 COVID-19 vaccine. The rearrangement uses TRBV30 and TRBJ2-1; 12 positions match TRBD2. In DNA, the CDR3 is TGTGCCTGGAGTGTACAGTCTAGCGGGGGGGCCCGGTTCTTC. Translation gives CAWSVQSSGGARFF.